The text below deals with one TCR beta chain. The antigen is not known. These data come from a study of cytomegalovirus exposure and HLA in healthy donors. Study findings and constraints: Most TCRs appeared rarely, but some public TCRs recurred in many donors. The classifier was said to identify cytomegalovirus status with high specificity and sensitivity.

Germline V gives CDR1 SGHTA, CDR2 FQGTGA. The CDR3 spans 14 residues. V shed 2 bases, J shed 4 bases, and the junction held 3 bases outside the gene matches. 60 Vbeta and 13 Jbeta primers were used in PCR. Profiling relied on immunoSEQ multiplex PCR, and the TCRdb table lists in-frame clones only, not all of them. The sample lists about 150,000 clones, about 70% occurring once. J is TRBJ2-7 and V is TRBV7-3, with 9 bases aligning to TRBD2. Sequencing was carried out using PBMCs. The sequence derives from a woman aged 55-75 years in good health and CMV-seropositive. CDR3 nucleotides: TGTGCCAGCAGCTTAGGGGCGGGGGGGTACGAGCAGTACTTC. This codes for CASSLGAGGYEQYF.